These 17 T cell receptor beta chains came from one sample sequenced in a study of long-term antiretroviral therapy in people with HIV. Assay version v3.0 of immunoSEQ was used, and it was run at survey level. The table came from immunoSEQ multiplex PCR; TCRdb's copy has only in-frame clones and leaves some out. The table records around 26,000 clones, 76% of them present only once. The specimen comprised unsorted PBMCs, sampled 1.1 years before starting antiretroviral therapy. All receptors come from a woman in her thirties or forties with HIV.

The chain is built from TRBV11-2 and TRBJ1-2, with D tentatively TRBD1 (6 bases). V was trimmed by 1 base and J by 4 bases, leaving 13 bases between them. This CDR3 is built from 15 residues. Per the germline V gene, CDR1 is SGHAT and CDR2 is FQNNGV. Here the CDR3 reads CASSLVGTSIYGYTF. Written as DNA, the CDR3 is TGTGCCAGCAGCTTAGTAGGGACATCAATCTATGGCTACACCTTC. The full variable domain, in which reference TRBV11-2 and TRBJ1-2 provide the parts outside the CDR3, is EAGVAQSPRYKIIEKRQSVAFWCNPISGHATLYWYQQILGQGPKLLIQFQNNGVVDDSQLPKDRFSAERLKGVDSTLKIQPAKLEDSAVYLCASSLVGTSIYGYTFGSGTRLTVV.

The genes are TRBV5-4 and TRBJ1-1, with a tentative D call TRBD1 (5 bases). The CDR3 is 15 amino acids. The V gene lost 4 bases and the J gene lost 1 base, with 14 bases spanning the gap. CDR1 and CDR2 (germline): SGHNT, YYREEE (reference sequence). As DNA, the CDR3 is TGTGCCAGCAGCCCCCCGGGACGGGCGAACACTGAAGCTTTCTTT. Its protein is CASSPPGRANTEAFF.

The chain employs TRBV5-1 and TRBJ2-1; 8 nucleotides agree with TRBD2. Trimming took 4 bases from V and 4 from J; bases not matched to a gene: 7. Germline V CDR1 and CDR2: SGHRS, YFSETQ. CDR3 length: 15 residues. As DNA, the CDR3 is TGCGCCAGCAGCGCGGGGGGCCCTCAATACAATGAGCAGTTCTTC. Its translation is CASSAGGPQYNEQFF.

By frequency in the sample, this clone is medium-sized. V and J are TRBV7-8 and TRBJ2-3; D is perhaps TRBD2 (7 bases). Between the trimmed V and J ends, which lost 5 bases and 6 bases, there was a span of 18 bases. Germline-derived CDR1 and CDR2 are SGHVS and FQNEAQ. The CDR3 loop spans 15 amino acids. In DNA form, the CDR3 reads TGTGCCAGCAGCGTTTTGGGGGGGCTCGCGGATACGCAGTATTTT. It yields the protein CASSVLGGLADTQYF.

The CDR3 region is CASSLVPDSGNTIYF. DNA of the CDR3: TGTGCCAGCAGCTTGGTGCCAGACTCTGGAAACACCATATATTTT. The chain is built from TRBV5-6 and TRBJ1-3, with D unclear. Trimming left V 0 bases short and J 0 bases short, with 7 bases between. The CDR3 runs 15 residues. Germline V lookup: CDR1 SGHDT, CDR2 YYEEEE.

The chain uses TRBV15 and TRBJ1-1; D not resolved. CDR3 length: 15 amino acids. The germline gives CDR1 LNHNV, CDR2 YYDKDF (reference sequence). The ends were cut back, 1 base at V and 13 bases at J, with 22 bases in the middle. The CDR3 DNA is TGTGCCACCAGCAGAGCGGATTTAGGGAGGCCACAAAGTTTCTTT. Translated, it gives CATSRADLGRPQSFF. The variable domain in full, completed from reference TRBV15 and TRBJ1-1, reads DAMVIQNPRYQVTQFGKPVTLSCSQTLNHNVMYWYQQKSSQAPKLLFHYYDKDFNNEADTPDNFQSRRPNTSFCFLDIRSPGLGDTAMYLCATSRADLGRPQSFFGQGTRLTVV.

The chain employs TRBV7-2 and TRBJ2-1, with unresolved D. The CDR3 has 15 amino acids. Trimming pared 0 bases from V and 4 bases from J, leaving 10 bases between. Looked up from germline, CDR1 is SGHTA and CDR2 is FQGNSA. CDR3 DNA: TGTGCCAGCAGCTTAGCGGTTGGGCAGTACAATGAGCAGTTCTTC. Its translation is CASSLAVGQYNEQFF.

CDR3 DNA sequence: TGCGCCAGCAGCCAAGACGGGTACCCAAACACAGATACGCAGTATTTT. It yields the protein CASSQDGYPNTDTQYF. The rearrangement joins TRBV4-1 to TRBJ2-3; D unresolved. This CDR3 has 16 residues. CDR1 MGHRA and CDR2 YSYEKL come from the germline V gene. V was pared by 0 bases and J by 2 bases, with 12 bases between.

V usage is TRBV6-4 and J usage is TRBJ2-7; 7 nucleotides align to TRBD1. CDR3 length: 14 residues. CDR1 is MRHNA and CDR2 is SNTAGT in the germline V gene. J lost 7 bases, V lost 6 bases, and 12 bases had no gene match. The CDR3 sequence: CASSIEGARGEQYF. The CDR3 DNA is TGTGCCAGCAGCATAGAGGGGGCTAGAGGAGAGCAGTACTTC.

The CDR3 nucleotides are TGTGCCAGCACCTCCCCGGGACAGGGTTACGAGCAGTACTTC. The encoded protein is CASTSPGQGYEQYF. The rearrangement uses TRBV2 and TRBJ2-7; 9 bases fit TRBD1. This CDR3 region has 14 residues. V shed 7 bases and J 4 bases; nucleotides not matched to a gene: 8. Germline V gene data show CDR1 as SNHLY and CDR2 as FYNNEI.

This chain joins TRBV30 and TRBJ2-2; 9 positions agree with TRBD1. V dropped 4 bases and J dropped 5; count of bases not matched to a gene: 8. CDR3 size: 15 residues. Germline values: CDR1 GTSNPN, CDR2 SVGIG (reference sequence). The DNA of the CDR3 is TGTGCCTGGAATATATTGACAGGGGGAACCGGGGAGCTGTTTTTT. This gives the protein CAWNILTGGTGELFF.

V usage is TRBV18 and J usage is TRBJ2-6; D call uncertain. This CDR3 has 15 residues. Trimming shortened V by 3 bases and J by 0 bases, and 6 bases separated the two germline ends. From germline, CDR1 is KGHSH and CDR2 LQKENI. As DNA, the CDR3 is TGTGCCAGCTCACCTAGCTTCTCTGGGGCCAACGTCCTGACTTTC. This translates into CASSPSFSGANVLTF.

This chain links TRBV9 with TRBJ2-1; 10 nucleotides align to TRBD2. Germline V gives CDR1 SGDLS, CDR2 YYNGEE. V shed 2 bases, J shed 2 bases, and the junction held 1 base outside the gene matches. The length of the CDR3 is 15 residues. The CDR3: CASSVSGGPYNEQFF. The CDR3 nucleotides read TGTGCCAGCAGCGTTAGCGGGGGGCCCTACAATGAGCAGTTCTTC.

This clone was counted only a few times. The chain recombines TRBV6-5 with TRBJ2-3, with no clear D. CDR3 size: 14 residues. Trimming removed 4 bases at V and 6 bases at J, with 14 bases between. Germline loops: CDR1 MNHEY, CDR2 SVGAGI. The DNA of the CDR3 is TGTGCCAGCAGTTTATTGGGCAGGCGGGATACGCAGTATTTT. It translates to CASSLLGRRDTQYF.

The chain is built from TRBV18 and TRBJ1-1; TRBD1 matches 10 bases. With V trimmed by 2 bases and J by 3 bases, 0 bases remained unmatched. The CDR3 contains 14 residues. CDR1 and CDR2 (germline): KGHSH, LQKENI. The CDR3 DNA is TGTGCCAGCTCACCAGGGACAGGGGACACTGAAGCTTTCTTT. Amino acid sequence: CASSPGTGDTEAFF. The entire variable domain, with the rest obtained from reference TRBV18 and TRBJ1-1, is as follows: NAGVMQNPRHLVRRRGQEARLRCSPMKGHSHVYWYRQLPEEGLKFMVYLQKENIIDESGMPKERFSAEFPKEGPSILRIQQVVRGDSAAYFCASSPGTGDTEAFFGQGTRLTVV.

The chain has TRBV19 and TRBJ1-2, with D unresolved. The germline gives CDR1 LNHDA, CDR2 SQIVND (reference sequence). CDR3 length: 13 residues. The V end was cut by 4 bases, the J end by 8 bases, with 14 bases between. This CDR3 is CASSTDWVQGYTF. CDR3 nucleotides: TGTGCCAGTAGTACTGATTGGGTACAGGGCTACACCTTC.

Written as DNA, the CDR3 is TGCGCCACCCGGAGGGGGGTAGGGGAGACCCAGTACTTC. The encoded protein is CATRRGVGETQYF. The V call is TRBV10-2, the J call TRBJ2-5; either TRBD1 or TRBD2 may fit D (6 bases each). The V end lost 10 bases, the J end lost 5 bases, and 17 bases lay between the germline ends. Germline CDR1 WSHSY, CDR2 SAAADI. The CDR3 covers 13 residues.